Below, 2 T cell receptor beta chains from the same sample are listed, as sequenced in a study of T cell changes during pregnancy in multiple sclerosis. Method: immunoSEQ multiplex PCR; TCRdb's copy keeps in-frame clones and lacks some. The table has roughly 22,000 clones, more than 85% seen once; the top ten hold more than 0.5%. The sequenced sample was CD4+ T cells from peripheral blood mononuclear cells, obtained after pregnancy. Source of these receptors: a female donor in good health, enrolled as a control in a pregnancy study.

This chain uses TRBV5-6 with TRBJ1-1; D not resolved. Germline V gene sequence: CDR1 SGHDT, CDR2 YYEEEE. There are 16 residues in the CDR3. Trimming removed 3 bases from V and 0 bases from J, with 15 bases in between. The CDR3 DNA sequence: TGTGCCAGCAGCTCCTGGGCGTCCCATGTGAACACTGAAGCTTTCTTT. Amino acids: CASSSWASHVNTEAFF.

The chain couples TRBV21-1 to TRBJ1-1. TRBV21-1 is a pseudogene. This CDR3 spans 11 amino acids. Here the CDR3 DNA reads TGTGCCAGCCCGCGGAAGACTGAAGCTTTCTTT. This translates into CASPRKTEAFF.